The 17 T cell receptor beta chains in this list originate from one sample, sequenced in a study of T-cell memory formation after mild COVID-19. TCRdb re-called the 5' RACE reads with MiXCR, one entry per CDR3 protein. The table shows about 270,000 distinct CDR3 sequences, with under 20% occurring only once. Sequencing was performed on PBMCs or a T cell subset sorted from them (not recorded which). The receptors here all came from a man aged 18 to 29 who had mild COVID-19 (a few samples of this study predate the infection). Cell type and time point are not known.

CDR3: CASSLRGPGFHSYNEQFF. CDR3 DNA: TGTGCCAGCTCACTCCGGGGCCCAGGATTCCACTCCTACAATGAGCAGTTCTTC. The chain links TRBV18 to TRBJ2-1; D may match TRBD1 or TRBD2 (5 bases each). Deletions cut 4 bases from V and 0 bases from J, with 19 bases between. Germline loops: CDR1 KGHSH, CDR2 LQKENI. CDR3 length: 18 residues.

This clonotype was seen a few times. J is TRBJ1-1 and V is TRBV6-5; D is unresolved. The germline gives CDR1 MNHEY, CDR2 SVGAGI. The V gene lost 2 bases and the J gene lost 5 bases, with 12 bases spanning the gap. There are 14 residues in the CDR3. The CDR3 region has the DNA TGTGCCAGCAGTTACATGAGCCTCGGGACTGAAGCTTTCTTT. It translates to CASSYMSLGTEAFF.

J is TRBJ1-1 and V is TRBV18; D is possibly TRBD1 (5 bases). The CDR3 consists of 15 residues. The germline V gene has CDR1 KGHSH and CDR2 LQKENI. Trimming cost V 3 bases and J 1 base, with 12 bases left between them. The CDR3 is CASSPVRGQNTEAFF. The CDR3 DNA is TGTGCCAGCTCACCCGTCCGGGGCCAGAACACTGAAGCTTTCTTT.

This clonotype turned up a few times. The chain uses TRBV29-1 and TRBJ2-5, with D possibly TRBD1 on 5 matching bases. V was cut by 3 bases and J by 1 base, with 9 bases left in between. The CDR3 has 13 residues. Germline CDR1 and CDR2: SQVTM and ANQGSEA. CDR3 amino acids: CSVEWGLQETQYF. The DNA for the CDR3 is TGCAGCGTTGAGTGGGGCCTCCAAGAGACCCAGTACTTC. The complete variable domain, with remaining parts taken from reference TRBV29-1 and TRBJ2-5, reads SAVISQKPSRDICQRGTSLTIQCQVDSQVTMMFWYRQQPGQSLTLIATANQGSEATYESGFVIDKFPISRPNLTFSTLTVSNMSPEDSSIYLCSVEWGLQETQYFGPGTRLLVL.

This clonotype was seen repeatedly, ten times or more. The rearrangement uses TRBV6-5 and TRBJ2-3, with 8 bases aligning to TRBD2. The germline V gene encodes CDR1 MNHEY and CDR2 SVGAGI. The CDR3 spans 14 residues. V gave up 6 bases and J gave up 3 bases; unmatched junction bases: 5. The CDR3 spells CASRAGGATDTQYF. CDR3 bases: TGTGCCAGCAGGGCGGGGGGCGCGACAGATACGCAGTATTTT.

The J gene is TRBJ1-1, the V gene TRBV29-1; a possible D gene is TRBD1 (6 bases). Germline V lookup: CDR1 SQVTM, CDR2 ANQGSEA. The CDR3 spans 14 residues. V lost 4 bases to trimming and J lost 1 base, with 13 bases between them. CDR3 DNA sequence: TGCAGCGTTGGGCCTTTGACAGGGAACACTGAAGCTTTCTTT. This sequence encodes CSVGPLTGNTEAFF.

This chain connects TRBV5-4 to TRBJ1-1, with D maybe TRBD1 (6 bases). V lost 0 bases to trimming and J lost 6 bases, with 21 bases between them. In germline, CDR1 is SGHNT, CDR2 YYREEE (reference sequence). The CDR3 is made up of 17 amino acids. CDR3 bases: TGTGCCAGCAGCTTGGGCCCTTTACAGGGACCTAGCGCTGAAGCTTTCTTT. It codes for CASSLGPLQGPSAEAFF. Full variable domain (rest looked up from reference TRBV5-4 and TRBJ1-1): ETGVTQSPTHLIKTRGQQVTLRCSSQSGHNTVSWYQQALGQGPQFIFQYYREEENGRGNFPPRFSGLQFPNYSSELNVNALELDDSALYLCASSLGPLQGPSAEAFFGQGTRLTVV.

This rearrangement joins TRBV7-9 to TRBJ2-4; 8 bases fit TRBD2. Trimming took 3 bases from V and 9 from J; bases not matched to a gene: 13. The CDR3 runs 16 residues. From germline, CDR1 is SEHNR and CDR2 FQNEAQ (reference sequence). CDR3 coding DNA: TGTGCCAGCAGCTTTAGCGGGGCTGGGACCCCTTTCATTCAGTACTTC. This codes for CASSFSGAGTPFIQYF.

This clonotype was found a few times. This chain links TRBV5-1 with TRBJ2-5; D might be TRBD2 (7 bases). Germline V gene data show CDR1 as SGHRS and CDR2 as YFSETQ. The CDR3 contains 16 residues. V was shortened by 4 bases and J by 5 bases, with 21 bases between the two germline ends. The CDR3 is CASSGGAKIKGETQYF. The CDR3 DNA is TGCGCCAGCAGCGGGGGGGCTAAGATAAAGGGGGAGACCCAGTACTTC.

This clonotype was observed a handful of times. The rearrangement uses TRBV7-9 and TRBJ2-5; the match to TRBD1 covers 7 bases. With V trimmed by 4 bases and J by 1 base, 3 bases remained unmatched. This CDR3 spans 14 amino acids. The germline V gene has CDR1 SEHNR and CDR2 FQNEAQ (reference sequence). The chain's CDR3 is CASSSQGVQETQYF. CDR3 sequence (DNA): TGTGCCAGCAGCTCTCAGGGGGTCCAAGAGACCCAGTACTTC.

This clonotype was seen a handful of times. V is TRBV10-3 and J is TRBJ1-5; D remains ambiguous. The CDR3 covers 12 residues. Trimming pared 3 bases from V and 9 bases from J, leaving 9 bases between. Per germline, CDR1 ENHRY and CDR2 SYGVKD. The CDR3 protein is CAISDGGAPQHF. CDR3 DNA: TGTGCCATCAGTGACGGCGGAGCGCCCCAGCATTTT.

The chain uses TRBV2 and TRBJ2-5; 8 bases agree with TRBD2. The J segment lost 4 bases and the V segment lost 5 bases, leaving 6 bases of the junction unmatched. CDR1 and CDR2 (germline): SNHLY, FYNNEI. The CDR3 runs 14 residues. The CDR3 here is CASSYTGGGETQYF. For the CDR3, the DNA is TGTGCCAGCAGTTACACCGGGGGGGGAGAGACCCAGTACTTC.

This clonotype has a handful of counts. The rearrangement links TRBV23-1 to TRBJ2-1, with 8 bases that match TRBD2. TRBV23-1 is sorted into the ORF group, with uncertain function. After removal of 3 bases from V and 4 bases from J, the junction contained 2 bases not matched to a gene. The CDR3 has 14 residues. The CDR3 sequence is CASSQKRGYNEQFF. CDR3 coding DNA: TGCGCCAGCAGTCAGAAGCGGGGGTACAATGAGCAGTTCTTC.

The chain links TRBV28 to TRBJ2-5, with TRBD2 matching 7 bases. CDR1 is MDHEN, CDR2 SYDVKM, per germline. The CDR3 contains 12 residues. With 9 bases clipped from V and 5 bases from J, the junction kept 6 bases outside the gene matches. As DNA, the CDR3 is TGTGCCAGTTGGGGGGGAGCGGAGACCCAGTACTTC. Protein: CASWGGAETQYF.

This clonotype was seen only a few times. The rearrangement uses TRBV6-5 and TRBJ2-4; the match to TRBD2 covers 9 bases. Per the germline V gene, CDR1 is MNHEY and CDR2 is SVGAGI. This CDR3 comprises 15 residues. The ends lost 5 bases at V and 6 bases at J; junction bases unmatched: 8. The CDR3, as DNA: TGTGCCAGCAGTGACCCGCGGGGGGGACGAAACATTCAGTACTTC. It translates to CASSDPRGGRNIQYF.

In this sample, this clonotype turned up a few times. V gene TRBV6-1 combines with J gene TRBJ2-5, with D maybe TRBD2 (7 bases). Trimming removed 2 bases from V and 2 bases from J, with 12 bases in between. Germline V CDR1 and CDR2: MNHNS, SASEGT. The CDR3 extends over 15 amino acids. Here the CDR3 DNA reads TGTGCCAGCAGTGAAAGGGGGGGGGCACAAGAGACCCAGTACTTC. It codes for CASSERGGAQETQYF.

This clonotype was counted many times. This chain joins TRBV2 and TRBJ2-1; the D is unclear. Germline V lookup: CDR1 SNHLY, CDR2 FYNNEI. The germline V and J ends were trimmed by 6 bases and 10 bases, with 7 bases remaining between them. This CDR3 comprises 10 residues. This CDR3 reads CASRFREQFF. Written as DNA, the CDR3 is TGTGCCAGCAGATTTAGGGAGCAGTTCTTC.